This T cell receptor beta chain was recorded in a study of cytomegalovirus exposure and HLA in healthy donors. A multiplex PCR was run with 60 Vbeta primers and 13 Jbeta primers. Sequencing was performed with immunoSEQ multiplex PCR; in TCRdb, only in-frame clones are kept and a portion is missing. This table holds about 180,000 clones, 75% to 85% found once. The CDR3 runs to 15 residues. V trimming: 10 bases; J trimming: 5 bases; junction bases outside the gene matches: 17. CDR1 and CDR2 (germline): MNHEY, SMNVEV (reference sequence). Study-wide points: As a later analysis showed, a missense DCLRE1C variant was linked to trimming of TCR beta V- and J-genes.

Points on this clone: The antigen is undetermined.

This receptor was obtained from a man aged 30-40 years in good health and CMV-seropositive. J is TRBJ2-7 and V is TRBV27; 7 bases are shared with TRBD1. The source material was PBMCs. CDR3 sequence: CATMRTAGGYDEQYF. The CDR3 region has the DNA TGTGCCACCATGCGGACGGCAGGGGGTTACGACGAGCAGTACTTC.